The clone carrying this T cell receptor beta chain was recorded at least ten times. A single record per CDR3 protein comes from TCRdb applying MiXCR to the multiplex PCR reads. This sample has 180,000 or so distinct CDR3 sequences, with approximately 30% found just once. CDR1 LNHDA and CDR2 SQIVND come from the germline V gene (reference sequence). The V and J ends lost 8 bases and 2 bases, in that order; junction bases with no gene match: 13. The length of the CDR3 is 16 residues. This record comes from a study of breast tumors, draining lymph nodes, adjacent tissues. Samples came from axillary lymph nodes draining the breast cancer.

The V gene is TRBV19, the J gene TRBJ2-7; TRBD2 matches 9 bases. The sample comprised axillary lymph node tissue. This TCR was recovered from a female donor with breast cancer. Some clones in this sample may be carry-over from other donors' samples. The CDR3: CASLSAGGPIAYEQYF. CDR3 coding DNA: TGTGCCAGTCTATCGGCGGGAGGGCCGATTGCCTACGAGCAGTACTTC.